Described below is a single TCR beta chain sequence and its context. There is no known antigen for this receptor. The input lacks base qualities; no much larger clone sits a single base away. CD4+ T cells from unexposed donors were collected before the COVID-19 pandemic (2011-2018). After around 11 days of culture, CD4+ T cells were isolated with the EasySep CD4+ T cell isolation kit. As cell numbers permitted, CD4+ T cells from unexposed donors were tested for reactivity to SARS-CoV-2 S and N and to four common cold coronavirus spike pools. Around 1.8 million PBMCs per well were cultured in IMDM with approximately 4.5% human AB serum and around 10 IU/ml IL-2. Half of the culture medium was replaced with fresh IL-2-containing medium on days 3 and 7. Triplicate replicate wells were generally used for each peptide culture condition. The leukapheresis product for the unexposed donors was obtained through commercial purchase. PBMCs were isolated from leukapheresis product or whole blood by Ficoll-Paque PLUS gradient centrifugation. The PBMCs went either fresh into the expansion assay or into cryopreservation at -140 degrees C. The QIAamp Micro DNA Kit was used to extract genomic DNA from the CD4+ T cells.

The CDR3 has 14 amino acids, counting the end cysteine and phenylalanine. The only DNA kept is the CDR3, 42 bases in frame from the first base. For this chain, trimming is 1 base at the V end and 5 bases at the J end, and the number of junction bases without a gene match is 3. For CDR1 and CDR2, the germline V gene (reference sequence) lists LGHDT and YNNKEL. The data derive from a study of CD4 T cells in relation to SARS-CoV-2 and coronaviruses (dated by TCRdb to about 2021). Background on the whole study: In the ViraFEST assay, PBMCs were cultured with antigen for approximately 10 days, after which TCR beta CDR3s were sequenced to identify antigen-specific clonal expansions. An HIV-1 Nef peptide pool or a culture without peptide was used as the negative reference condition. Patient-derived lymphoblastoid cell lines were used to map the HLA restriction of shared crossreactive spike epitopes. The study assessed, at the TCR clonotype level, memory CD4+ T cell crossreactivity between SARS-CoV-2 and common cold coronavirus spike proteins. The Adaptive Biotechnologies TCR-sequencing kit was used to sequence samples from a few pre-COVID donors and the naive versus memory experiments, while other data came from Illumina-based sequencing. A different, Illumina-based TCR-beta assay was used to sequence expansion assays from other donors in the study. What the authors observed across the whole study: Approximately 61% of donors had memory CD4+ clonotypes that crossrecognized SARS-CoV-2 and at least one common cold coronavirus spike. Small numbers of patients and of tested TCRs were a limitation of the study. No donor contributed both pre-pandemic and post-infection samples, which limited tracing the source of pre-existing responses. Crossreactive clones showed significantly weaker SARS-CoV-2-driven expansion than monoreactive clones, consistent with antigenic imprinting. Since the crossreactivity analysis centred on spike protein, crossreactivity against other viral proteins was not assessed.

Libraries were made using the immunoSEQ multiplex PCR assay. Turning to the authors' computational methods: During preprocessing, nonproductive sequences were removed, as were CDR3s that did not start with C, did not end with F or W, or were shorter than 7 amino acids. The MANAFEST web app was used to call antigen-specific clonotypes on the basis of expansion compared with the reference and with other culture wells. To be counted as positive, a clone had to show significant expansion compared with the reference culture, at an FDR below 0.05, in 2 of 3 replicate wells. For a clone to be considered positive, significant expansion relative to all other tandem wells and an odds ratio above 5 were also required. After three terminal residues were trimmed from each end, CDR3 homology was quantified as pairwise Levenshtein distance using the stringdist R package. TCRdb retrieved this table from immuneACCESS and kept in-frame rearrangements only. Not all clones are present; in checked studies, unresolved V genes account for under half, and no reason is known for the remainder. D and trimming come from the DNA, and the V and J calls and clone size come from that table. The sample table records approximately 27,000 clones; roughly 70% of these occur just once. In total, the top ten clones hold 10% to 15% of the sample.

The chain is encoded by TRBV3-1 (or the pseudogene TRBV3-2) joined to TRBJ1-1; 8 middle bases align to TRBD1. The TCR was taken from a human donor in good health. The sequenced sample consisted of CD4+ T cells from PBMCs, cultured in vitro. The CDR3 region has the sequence CASSQAGGGTEAFF. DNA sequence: TGTGCCAGCAGCCAAGCAGGGGGCGGTACTGAAGCTTTCTTT.